This paragraph covers one TCR beta chain sequence. The antigen is not known. This same CDR3 is encoded by further DNA sequences in the sample. Germline-derived CDR1 and CDR2 are MNHEY and SMNVEV (reference sequence). The V end lost 2 bases, the J end lost 2 bases, and 7 bases lay between the germline ends. The CDR3 spans 13 residues. This table comes from immunoSEQ multiplex PCR, and its TCRdb copy is limited to in-frame clones, with some not included. Here the sample spans about 2.1 million clones, about 93% being singletons. The data were taken from a study of shared clonotypes between healthy human individuals. Whole-study results and caveats: It was the non-shared clonotypes that had lower generation probabilities than clonotypes shared by all four donors. Apart from blood, nothing was sampled; tissue repertoires likely differ. Owing to a small donor count, the genetic and exposure-history diversity represented was limited.

CD8 cells classed as naive were CD45RO-negative and positively selected for CCR7, excluding terminally differentiated effector memory CD45RA+ cells. The study drew its donors from healthy HIV-negative adults without recent acute infections or vaccinations. The chain combines TRBV27 with TRBJ2-7; maybe TRBD1 (5 bases). The TCR was taken from a man between 18 and 35 years old in good health. Some clones in this sample may be carry-over from other donors' samples. Sequenced sample: naive CD8+ T cells from PBMCs. The CDR3 region has the DNA TGTGCCAGCAGTTTAGGACAAACCTACGAGCAGTACTTC. This encodes CASSLGQTYEQYF.